This entry concerns a single T cell receptor beta chain. The antigen is not known. The data originate from a study of T cells expressing NK-cell markers. Overall study results and limits: Four of the donors also had these clonotypes leading their CD3+CD56-NKG2C+ fraction.

From the 5' RACE reads, TCRdb lists one entry per CDR3 protein and no DNA. This sample's table has roughly 180,000 distinct CDR3 sequences. This CDR3 contains 15 residues. The receptor was derived from a woman aged 18 to 75 in good health. V usage is TRBV12-3 or TRBV12-4 and J usage is TRBJ1-1; TCRdb picks TRBD1, but there is no DNA to check that call. The sequencing sample was made of blood T cells: a sorted CD56 or NKG2C T cell subset, CD4+ or CD8+ T cells, or bulk PBMC T cells (not recorded which). This chain's CDR3 is CASSLALQGAAEAFF.